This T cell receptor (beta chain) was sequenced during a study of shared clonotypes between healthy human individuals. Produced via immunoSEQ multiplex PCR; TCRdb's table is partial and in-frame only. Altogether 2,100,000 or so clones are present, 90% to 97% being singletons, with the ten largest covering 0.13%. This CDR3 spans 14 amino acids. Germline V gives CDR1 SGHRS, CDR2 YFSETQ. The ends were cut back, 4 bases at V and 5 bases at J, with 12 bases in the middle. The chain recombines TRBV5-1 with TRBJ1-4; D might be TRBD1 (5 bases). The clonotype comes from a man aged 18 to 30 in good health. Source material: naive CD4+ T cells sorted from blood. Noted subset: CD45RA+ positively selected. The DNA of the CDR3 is TGCGCCAGCAGCAGGGACGGAGAGAATGAAAAACTGTTTTTT. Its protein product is CASSRDGENEKLFF.